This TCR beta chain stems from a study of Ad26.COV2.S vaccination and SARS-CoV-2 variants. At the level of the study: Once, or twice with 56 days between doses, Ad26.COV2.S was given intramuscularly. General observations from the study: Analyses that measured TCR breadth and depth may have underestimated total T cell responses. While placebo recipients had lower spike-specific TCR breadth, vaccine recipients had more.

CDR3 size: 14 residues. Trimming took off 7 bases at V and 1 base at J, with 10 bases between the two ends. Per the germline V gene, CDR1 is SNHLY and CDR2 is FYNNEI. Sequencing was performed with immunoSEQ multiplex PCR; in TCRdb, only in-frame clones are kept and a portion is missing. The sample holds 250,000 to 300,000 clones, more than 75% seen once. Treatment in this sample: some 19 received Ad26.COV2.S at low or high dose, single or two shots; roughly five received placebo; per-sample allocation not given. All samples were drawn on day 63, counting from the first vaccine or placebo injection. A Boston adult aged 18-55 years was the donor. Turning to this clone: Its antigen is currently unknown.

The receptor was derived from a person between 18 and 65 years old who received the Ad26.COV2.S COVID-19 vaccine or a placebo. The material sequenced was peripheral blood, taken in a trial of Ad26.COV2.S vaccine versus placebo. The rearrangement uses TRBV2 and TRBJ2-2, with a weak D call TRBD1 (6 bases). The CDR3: CASKEGENTGELFF. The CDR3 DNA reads TGTGCCAGCAAAGAGGGGGAGAACACCGGGGAGCTGTTTTTT.